The 23 T cell receptor beta chains in this list originate from one sample, sequenced in a study of shared clonotypes between healthy human individuals. Profiled with immunoSEQ multiplex PCR; TCRdb holds only in-frame clones, not every one. The table shows more than 1,200,000 clones, with less than 99% occurring only once. The sequenced sample was naive CD4+ T cells sorted from blood. As for subset: CD45RA+ positively selected. Receptor source: a man aged 30 to 45 in good health.

To note about this clone: Other DNA sequences in the same sample also yield this CDR3. The chain employs TRBV5-1 and TRBJ1-2; unclear D gene. The V end lost 3 bases, the J end lost 1 base, and 10 bases lay between the germline ends. Germline values: CDR1 SGHRS, CDR2 YFSETQ. CDR3 length: 14 amino acids. The CDR3 region has the DNA TGCGCCAGCAGCTCGGACGGATTTAACTATGGCTACACCTTC. Protein product: CASSSDGFNYGYTF.

The chain uses TRBV5-4 and TRBJ2-7; a possible D gene is TRBD1 (5 bases). The CDR3 sequence is 14 residues long. V lost 0 bases, J lost 3 bases, and 10 bases lay in between. In germline, CDR1 is SGHNT, CDR2 YYREEE (reference sequence). CDR3 nucleotides: TGTGCCAGCAGCTTGGGGCAGACAGACTACGAGCAGTACTTC. Its translation: CASSLGQTDYEQYF.

V and J are TRBV2 and TRBJ2-2; 8 positions agree with TRBD2. This CDR3 has 16 residues. V lost 2 bases to trimming and J lost 7 bases; unmatched junction nucleotides: 9. Germline loops: CDR1 SNHLY, CDR2 FYNNEI. CDR3 amino acids: CASSEFAGGLGGELFF. The CDR3 bases are TGTGCCAGCAGTGAATTCGCGGGGGGTTTAGGCGGGGAGCTGTTTTTT.

The genes are TRBV7-9 and TRBJ2-1, with 7 bases lining up with TRBD1. This CDR3 region has 17 residues. Germline V CDR1 and CDR2: SEHNR, FQNEAQ (reference sequence). V gave up 1 base and J gave up 6 bases; unmatched junction bases: 12. This chain's CDR3 is CASSLVGDRAPSNEQFF. DNA for the CDR3: TGTGCCAGCAGCTTAGTAGGTGACAGGGCTCCTTCCAATGAGCAGTTCTTC.

The rearrangement uses TRBV20-1 and TRBJ1-1; 7 positions match TRBD1. With V trimmed by 3 bases and J by 10 bases, 5 bases remained unmatched. This CDR3 has 11 amino acids. The germline V gene encodes CDR1 DFQATT and CDR2 SNEGSKA (reference sequence). The CDR3 reads CSASIAGGAFF. As DNA, the CDR3 is TGCAGTGCTAGTATTGCAGGGGGAGCTTTCTTT.

The rearrangement links TRBV5-1 to TRBJ2-2; 14 bases match TRBD2. Trimming removed 2 bases from V and 3 bases from J; junction bases left unmatched: 9. The germline gives CDR1 SGHRS, CDR2 YFSETQ. The CDR3 totals 19 residues. The CDR3, as DNA: TGCGCCAGCAGCTTTGGGACTAGCGGGAGTCGGCGGGACACCGGGGAGCTGTTTTTT. Its protein is CASSFGTSGSRRDTGELFF.

The chain couples TRBV18 to TRBJ2-1, with 9 bases aligning to TRBD1. This CDR3 is 15 amino acids long. The germline V gene has CDR1 KGHSH and CDR2 LQKENI. The junction had 7 bases not matched to a gene; V was cut back by 6 bases and J by 4 bases. CDR3 sequence (DNA): TGTGCCAGCTCGTGGGGACAGGGCCCTTACAATGAGCAGTTCTTC. Protein: CASSWGQGPYNEQFF.

To note about this clone: At one of its ends the junction is not consistent with the germline gene, which may arise from a read error. The chain couples TRBV7-2 to TRBJ2-1; TRBD1 matches at 9 bases. Germline V gene data show CDR1 as SGHTA and CDR2 as FQGNSA. The CDR3 is 13 residues long. The CDR3 DNA sequence: TGTGCCAGCAGCAGACTACAGGGGGCGTATGAGGTCTTC. Translated, it gives CASSRLQGAYEVF.

J is TRBJ2-1 and V is TRBV19; 7 bases agree with TRBD1. CDR1 and CDR2 from the germline V gene are LNHDA and SQIVND (reference sequence). The V segment lost 3 bases and the J segment 7 bases; nucleotides outside the gene matches: 12. The CDR3 length is 16 residues. The CDR3 is CASSIRVRQGINEQFF. In nucleotides, the CDR3 is TGTGCCAGTAGTATTCGCGTGAGACAGGGTATTAATGAGCAGTTCTTC.

This sequence joins TRBV15 and TRBJ2-7, with TRBD1 matching over 8 bases. Germline V gives CDR1 LNHNV, CDR2 YYDKDF (reference sequence). The CDR3 is made up of 16 amino acids. With V trimmed by 0 bases and J by 7 bases, 11 bases remained unmatched. CDR3: CATSRERETGAEEQYF. For the CDR3, the DNA is TGTGCCACCAGCAGAGAAAGGGAGACAGGGGCCGAAGAGCAGTACTTC.

The chain recombines TRBV5-1 with TRBJ2-1; D might be TRBD1 (7 bases). The CDR3 is 14 residues long. V dropped 4 bases and J dropped 6 bases, with 14 bases sitting between them. CDR1 SGHRS and CDR2 YFSETQ come from the germline V gene. The CDR3 region is CASSGGTEGNEQFF. In DNA form, the CDR3 reads TGCGCCAGCAGCGGCGGGACAGAAGGCAATGAGCAGTTCTTC. The full variable domain, its missing parts supplied by reference TRBV5-1 and TRBJ2-1, is KAGVTQTPRYLIKTRGQQVTLSCSPISGHRSVSWYQQTPGQGLQFLFEYFSETQRNKGNFPGRFSGRQFSNSRSEMNVSTLELGDSALYLCASSGGTEGNEQFFGPGTRLTVL.

The chain recombines TRBV6-6 with TRBJ2-7, with 9 bases fitting TRBD1. CDR3 length: 16 amino acids. Trimming took 2 bases from V and 4 from J; bases not matched to a gene: 9. Germline V gene sequence: CDR1 MNHNY, CDR2 SVGAGI (reference sequence). CDR3 in DNA: TGTGCCAGCAGTTACGGTACCGGGACAGGGCAATACGAGCAGTACTTC. This gives the protein CASSYGTGTGQYEQYF.

The genes are TRBV7-6 and TRBJ2-7; TRBD2 matches 8 bases. CDR1 is SGHVS and CDR2 is FNYEAQ in the germline V gene. After removal of 1 base from V and 2 bases from J, the junction contained 4 bases not matched to a gene. The CDR3 covers 15 residues. The CDR3 is CASSLEAGGAYEQYF. CDR3 nucleotide sequence: TGTGCCAGCAGCTTAGAGGCGGGAGGCGCCTACGAGCAGTACTTC.

V and J are TRBV14 and TRBJ2-1; 16 bases align to TRBD2. Unmatched junction bases numbered 20, after V lost 4 bases and J lost 8 bases. Per germline, CDR1 SGHDN and CDR2 FVKESK. The CDR3 extends over 21 amino acids. CDR3 in DNA: TGTGCCAGCAGCCCCTTCAGTCAGGGACTAGCGGGAGGGCCTGTCGTCGATGAGCAGTTCTTC. Translation: CASSPFSQGLAGGPVVDEQFF.

This chain connects TRBV11-2 to TRBJ2-7; 7 bases agree with TRBD2. The CDR3 is 14 residues long. Germline loops: CDR1 SGHAT, CDR2 FQNNGV. Trimming cost V 1 base and J 7 bases; bases outside gene matches: 7. The CDR3 DNA is TGTGCCAGCAGCTTAGCAGTGGGAGGGTCTGAGCAGTACTTC. Its protein is CASSLAVGGSEQYF.

This clone is a singleton in its sample. V and J are TRBV10-1 and TRBJ1-5; possible D gene TRBD1, 5 bases. Trimming stripped 2 bases from V and 5 bases from J, with 19 bases between. The CDR3 spans 17 residues. CDR1 is WNHNN, CDR2 SYGVQD, per germline (reference sequence). The CDR3: CASSEPSGTFLDQPQHF. For the CDR3, the DNA is TGCGCCAGCAGTGAGCCTTCCGGGACCTTCCTTGATCAGCCCCAGCATTTT.

The chain couples TRBV28 to TRBJ2-1; perhaps TRBD2 as D (5 bases). This CDR3 is 14 amino acids long. Germline assignment: CDR1 MDHEN and CDR2 SYDVKM. With 6 bases removed from V and 1 base from J, the gap between germline ends came to 10 bases. The CDR3 DNA is TGTGCCAGCAGACCTAGCTCTTCCTACAATGAGCAGTTCTTC. This codes for CASRPSSSYNEQFF. The full variable domain, its missing parts supplied by reference TRBV28 and TRBJ2-1, is DVKVTQSSRYLVKRTGEKVFLECVQDMDHENMFWYRQDPGLGLRLIYFSYDVKMKEKGDIPEGYSVSREKKERFSLILESASTNQTSMYLCASRPSSSYNEQFFGPGTRLTVL.

The V and J genes are TRBV4-1 and TRBJ2-7, with 8 bases identical to TRBD2. Germline CDR1 MGHRA, CDR2 YSYEKL. V lost 4 bases, J lost 2 bases, and 4 bases stayed unmatched. This CDR3 comprises 14 residues. Here the CDR3 reads CASSRREAAYEQYF. DNA of the CDR3: TGCGCCAGCAGCCGGCGGGAGGCCGCCTACGAGCAGTACTTC.

The chain carries TRBV15 and TRBJ2-7; 11 bases agree with TRBD2. Unmatched junction bases numbered 3, after V lost 3 bases and J lost 2 bases. The CDR3 is made up of 15 amino acids. Looked up from germline, CDR1 is LNHNV and CDR2 is YYDKDF (reference sequence). CDR3 bases: TGTGCCACCAGCAGTGGGACTAGCGGTACCTACGAGCAGTACTTC. It codes for CATSSGTSGTYEQYF.

As regards this clone: This specimen includes other DNA sequences encoding the same CDR3. The gene calls are TRBV7-2 and TRBJ2-1; D is unresolved. Germline V CDR1 and CDR2: SGHTA, FQGNSA. This CDR3 has 15 amino acids. Trimming cost V 5 bases and J 0 bases, with 11 bases left between them. The chain's CDR3 is CASSRAPSSYNEQFF. The CDR3 coding sequence is TGTGCCAGCAGCAGGGCACCAAGCTCCTACAATGAGCAGTTCTTC.

The chain uses TRBV28 and TRBJ1-5; the D is unclear. Germline V gene lookup returns CDR1 MDHEN and CDR2 SYDVKM. The CDR3 covers 14 residues. V lost 5 bases to trimming and J lost 6 bases, with 14 bases between them. CDR3 DNA: TGTGCCAGCAGTGTGGGTGGGAAGGCTCAGCCCCAGCATTTT. The encoded protein is CASSVGGKAQPQHF.

This clone was seen once. V and J are TRBV10-3 and TRBJ2-2; 10 bases are shared with TRBD1. V was clipped by 10 bases and J by 0 bases; unmatched bases: 11. Germline assignment: CDR1 ENHRY and CDR2 SYGVKD. The CDR3 consists of 17 residues. The CDR3 region has the DNA TGTGCCACCCTTCGGGACAGGGGATTTCCGAACACCGGGGAGCTGTTTTTT. Amino acids: CATLRDRGFPNTGELFF.

J is TRBJ2-5 and V is TRBV7-9; TRBD2 matches 13 bases. CDR3 length equals 15 residues. Germline loops: CDR1 SEHNR, CDR2 FQNEAQ (reference sequence). The V and J ends lost 8 bases and 4 bases, in that order; junction bases with no gene match: 7. The CDR3 loop reads CASSKLAGGGETQYF. The DNA for the CDR3 is TGTGCCAGCTCGAAACTAGCGGGAGGGGGAGAGACCCAGTACTTC.